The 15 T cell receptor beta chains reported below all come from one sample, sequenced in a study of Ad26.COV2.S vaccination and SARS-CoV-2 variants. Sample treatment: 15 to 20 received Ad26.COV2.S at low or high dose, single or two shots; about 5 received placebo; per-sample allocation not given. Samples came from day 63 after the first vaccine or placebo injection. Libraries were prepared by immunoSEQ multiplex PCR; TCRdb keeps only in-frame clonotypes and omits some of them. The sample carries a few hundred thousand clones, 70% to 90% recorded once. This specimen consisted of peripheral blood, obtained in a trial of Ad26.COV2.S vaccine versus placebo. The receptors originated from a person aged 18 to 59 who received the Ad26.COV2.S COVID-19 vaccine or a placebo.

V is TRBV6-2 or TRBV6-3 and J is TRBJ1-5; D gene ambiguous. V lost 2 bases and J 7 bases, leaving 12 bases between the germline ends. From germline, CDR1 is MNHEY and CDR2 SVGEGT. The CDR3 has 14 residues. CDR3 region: CASSYLSGDQPQHF. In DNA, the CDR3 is TGTGCCAGCAGTTACCTGTCAGGCGACCAGCCCCAGCATTTT.

The CDR3 nucleotides read TGTGCCAGCAGAACAAGGGCAGGGGATGGAAACACCATATATTTT. The encoded protein is CASRTRAGDGNTIYF. The chain combines TRBV7-2 with TRBJ1-3, with D perhaps matching TRBD1 (6 bases). The CDR3 covers 15 residues. From germline, CDR1 is SGHTA and CDR2 FQGNSA. With 6 bases removed from V and 3 bases from J, the gap between germline ends came to 15 bases.

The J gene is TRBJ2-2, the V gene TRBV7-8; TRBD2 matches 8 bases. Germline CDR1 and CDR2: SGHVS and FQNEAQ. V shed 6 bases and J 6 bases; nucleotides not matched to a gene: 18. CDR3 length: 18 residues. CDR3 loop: CASRNHVRAGGQPGELFF. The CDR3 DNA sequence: TGTGCCAGCAGAAACCACGTTAGGGCGGGGGGTCAACCCGGGGAGCTGTTTTTT.

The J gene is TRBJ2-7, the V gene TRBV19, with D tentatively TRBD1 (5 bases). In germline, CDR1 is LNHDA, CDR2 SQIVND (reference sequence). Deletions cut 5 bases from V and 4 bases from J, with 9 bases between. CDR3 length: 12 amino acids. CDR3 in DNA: TGTGCCAGTAGTGGGGCTTTTTACGAGCAGTACTTC. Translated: CASSGAFYEQYF.

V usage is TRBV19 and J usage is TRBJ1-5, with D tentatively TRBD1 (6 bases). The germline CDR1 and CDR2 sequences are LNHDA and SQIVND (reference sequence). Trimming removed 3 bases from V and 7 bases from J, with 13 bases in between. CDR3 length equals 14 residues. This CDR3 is CASSIRGASQPQHF. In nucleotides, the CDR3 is TGTGCCAGTAGTATTCGGGGGGCTAGCCAGCCCCAGCATTTT.

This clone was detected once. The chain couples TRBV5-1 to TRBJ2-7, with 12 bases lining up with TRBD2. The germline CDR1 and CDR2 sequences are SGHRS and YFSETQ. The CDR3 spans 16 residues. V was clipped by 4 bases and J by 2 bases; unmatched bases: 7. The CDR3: CASSPSTSGGAYEQYF. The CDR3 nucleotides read TGCGCCAGCAGCCCCTCGACTAGCGGGGGAGCCTACGAGCAGTACTTC. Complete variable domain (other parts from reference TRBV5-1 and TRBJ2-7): KAGVTQTPRYLIKTRGQQVTLSCSPISGHRSVSWYQQTPGQGLQFLFEYFSETQRNKGNFPGRFSGRQFSNSRSEMNVSTLELGDSALYLCASSPSTSGGAYEQYFGPGTRLTVT.

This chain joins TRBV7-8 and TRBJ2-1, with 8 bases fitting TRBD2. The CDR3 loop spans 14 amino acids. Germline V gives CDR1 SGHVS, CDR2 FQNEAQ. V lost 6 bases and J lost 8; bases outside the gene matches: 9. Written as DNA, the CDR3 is TGTGCCAGCAGTCTCGGACTAGCCAGCGATGAGCAGTTCTTC. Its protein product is CASSLGLASDEQFF.

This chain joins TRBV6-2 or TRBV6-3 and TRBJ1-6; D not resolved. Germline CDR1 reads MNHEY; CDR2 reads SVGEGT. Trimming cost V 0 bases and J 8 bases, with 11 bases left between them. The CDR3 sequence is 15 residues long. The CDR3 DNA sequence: TGTGCCAGCAGTTACTCGAGCGGATTGGATTCACCCCTCCACTTT. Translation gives CASSYSSGLDSPLHF.

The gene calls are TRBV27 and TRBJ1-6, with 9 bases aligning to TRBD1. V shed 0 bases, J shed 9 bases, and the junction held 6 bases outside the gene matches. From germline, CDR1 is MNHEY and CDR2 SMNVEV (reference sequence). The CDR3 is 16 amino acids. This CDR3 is CASSLSGDRVFSPLHF. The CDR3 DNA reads TGTGCCAGCAGTTTATCGGGGGACAGGGTTTTTTCACCCCTCCACTTT.

The CDR3 sequence: CASSVGGSTGANVLTF. In DNA, the CDR3 is TGTGCCAGCAGCGTAGGCGGGTCTACCGGGGCCAACGTCCTGACTTTC. This chain joins TRBV9 and TRBJ2-6, with TRBD2 as a possible D gene (5 bases). The CDR3 totals 16 residues. Trimming cost V 0 bases and J 4 bases, with 11 bases left between them. Looked up from germline, CDR1 is SGDLS and CDR2 is YYNGEE. Full variable domain (remainder filled in from reference TRBV9 and TRBJ2-6): DSGVTQTPKHLITATGQRVTLRCSPRSGDLSVYWYQQSLDQGLQFLIQYYNGEERAKGNILERFSAQQFPDLHSELNLSSLELGDSALYFCASSVGGSTGANVLTFGAGSRLTVL.

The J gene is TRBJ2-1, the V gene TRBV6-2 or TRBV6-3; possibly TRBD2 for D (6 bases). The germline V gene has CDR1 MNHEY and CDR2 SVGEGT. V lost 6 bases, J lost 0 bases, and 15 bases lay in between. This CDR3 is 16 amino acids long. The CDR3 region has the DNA TGTGCCAGCAGCCAAGCGGGCCTAAGCTCCTACAATGAGCAGTTCTTC. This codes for CASSQAGLSSYNEQFF.

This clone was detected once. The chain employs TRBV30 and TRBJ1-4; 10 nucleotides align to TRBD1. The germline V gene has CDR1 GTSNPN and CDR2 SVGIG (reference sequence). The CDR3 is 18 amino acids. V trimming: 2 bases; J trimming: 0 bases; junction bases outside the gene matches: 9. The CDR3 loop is CAWSTRDRGPATNEKLFF. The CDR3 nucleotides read TGTGCCTGGAGTACCCGGGACAGGGGACCCGCAACTAATGAAAAACTGTTTTTT.

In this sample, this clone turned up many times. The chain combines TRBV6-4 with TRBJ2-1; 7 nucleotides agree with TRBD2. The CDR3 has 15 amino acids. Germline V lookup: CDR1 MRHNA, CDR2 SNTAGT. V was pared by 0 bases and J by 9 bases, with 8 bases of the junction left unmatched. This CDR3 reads CASSDSAGELGEQFF. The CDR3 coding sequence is TGTGCCAGCAGTGACTCTGCGGGAGAGTTAGGTGAGCAGTTCTTC.

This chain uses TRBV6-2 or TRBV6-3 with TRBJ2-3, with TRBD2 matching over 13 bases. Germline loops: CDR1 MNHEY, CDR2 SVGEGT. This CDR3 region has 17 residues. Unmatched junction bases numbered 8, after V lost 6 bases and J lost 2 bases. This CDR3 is CASSDLTSGGPTDTQYF. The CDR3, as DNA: TGTGCCAGCAGCGATCTGACTAGCGGGGGGCCCACAGATACGCAGTATTTT.

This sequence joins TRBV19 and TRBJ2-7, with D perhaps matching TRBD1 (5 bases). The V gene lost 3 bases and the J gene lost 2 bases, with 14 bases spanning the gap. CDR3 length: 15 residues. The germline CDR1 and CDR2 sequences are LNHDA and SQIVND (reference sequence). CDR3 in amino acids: CASSMVAGWTYEQYF. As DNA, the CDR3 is TGTGCCAGTAGTATGGTGGCAGGGTGGACCTACGAGCAGTACTTC.